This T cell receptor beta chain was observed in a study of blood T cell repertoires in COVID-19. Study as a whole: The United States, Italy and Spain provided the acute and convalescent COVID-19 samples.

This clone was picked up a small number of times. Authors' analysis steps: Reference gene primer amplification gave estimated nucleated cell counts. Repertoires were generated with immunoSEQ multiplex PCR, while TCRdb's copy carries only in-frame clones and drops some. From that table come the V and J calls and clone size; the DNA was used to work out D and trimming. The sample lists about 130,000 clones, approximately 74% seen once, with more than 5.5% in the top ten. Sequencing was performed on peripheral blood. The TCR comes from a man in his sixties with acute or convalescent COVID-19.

CDR3 sequence reads: CASSTSTGQVGGYTF. CDR3 in DNA: TGCGCCAGCAGCACGTCAACGGGACAGGTCGGTGGCTACACCTTC. The chain uses TRBV5-1 and TRBJ1-2; 8 bases are a match to TRBD1. The CDR3 covers 15 residues. Trimming at V came to 4 bases and at J to 7 bases, leaving 12 bases not matched to a gene. Looked up from germline, CDR1 is SGHRS and CDR2 is YFSETQ.